This entry lists 26 T cell receptor beta chains sequenced from one sample in a study of regulatory T cells in long-lasting Graves disease. According to the study, TCR beta libraries were built with iRepertoire HTBI primers and CDR3-region Arm-PCR. TCRdb independently ran MiXCR on the multiplex PCR reads; one entry per CDR3 protein. The data hold 560,000 or so distinct CDR3 sequences, with approximately 16% observed a single time. Time point meaning: newly diagnosed GD, antithyroid drugs for less than 3 months. The TCR library used RNA extracted from PBMCs. These data also formed part of another study, on T cells in Graves' hyperthyroidism and ophthalmopathy.

The sequenced sample was peripheral blood mononuclear cells (PBMCs), obtained at new diagnosis, from a patient treated with antithyroid drugs. These receptors originate from a man aged 18 to 30 with Graves disease.

The sample holds a few counts of this clonotype. The J gene is TRBJ1-3, the V gene TRBV10-3; no clear D. Per germline, CDR1 ENHRY and CDR2 SYGVKD. This CDR3 is built from 15 residues. The V gene lost 3 bases and the J gene lost 0 bases, with 9 bases spanning the gap. The CDR3 sequence is CAISELVSSGNTIYF. CDR3 coding DNA: TGTGCCATCAGTGAATTGGTCTCCTCTGGAAACACCATATATTTT.

V usage is TRBV30 and J usage is TRBJ1-1; D is ambiguous. Trimming removed 3 bases from V and 1 base from J, with 3 bases in between. The germline CDR1 and CDR2 sequences are GTSNPN and SVGIG (reference sequence). The CDR3 totals 11 residues. The DNA for the CDR3 is TGTGCCTGGAGAGGGAACACTGAAGCTTTCTTT. It specifies CAWRGNTEAFF.

CDR3 DNA sequence: TGTGCCAGCAGCGTAGGGGGCAGGGATGACTATGGCTACACCTTC. Protein: CASSVGGRDDYGYTF. The V call is TRBV9, the J call TRBJ1-2; D is possibly TRBD1 (5 bases). This CDR3 spans 15 amino acids. Trimming pared 0 bases from V and 3 bases from J, leaving 12 bases between. Germline-derived CDR1 and CDR2 are SGDLS and YYNGEE.

This clonotype showed up just a few times. The chain uses TRBV5-6 and TRBJ1-2; 7 positions match TRBD1. J gave up 2 bases and V 5 bases, and 12 bases lay outside the gene matches. CDR3 length equals 16 residues. The germline V gene encodes CDR1 SGHDT and CDR2 YYEEEE. Here the CDR3 DNA reads TGTGCCAGCAGACCGGACAGGACTCAACGAAACTATGGCTACACCTTC. As protein: CASRPDRTQRNYGYTF.

This clonotype was picked up many times. The chain has TRBV5-1 and TRBJ2-3, with a weak D call TRBD2 (6 bases). Trimming removed 2 bases from V and 0 bases from J, with 10 bases in between. Germline values: CDR1 SGHRS, CDR2 YFSETQ. The CDR3 is 15 amino acids. The CDR3 loop reads CASSFTGVSTDTQYF. CDR3 in DNA: TGCGCCAGCAGCTTTACGGGGGTGAGCACAGATACGCAGTATTTT.

The rearrangement joins TRBV20-1 to TRBJ1-6; unclear D gene. Germline loops: CDR1 DFQATT, CDR2 SNEGSKA (reference sequence). The CDR3 is 16 amino acids. V gave up 1 base and J gave up 0 bases, with 10 bases separating them. CDR3 residues: CSARGSQSSYNSPLHF. DNA of the CDR3: TGCAGTGCTAGAGGTAGTCAGAGCTCCTATAATTCACCCCTCCACTTT.

At least ten counts were recorded for this clonotype. The V and J genes are TRBV12-3 or TRBV12-4 and TRBJ1-4; TRBD1 might be the D (6 bases). CDR3 length equals 14 residues. Trimming took off 3 bases at V and 6 bases at J, with 11 bases between the two ends. The CDR3 nucleotides are TGTGCCAGCAGTTTGGGGGCTCTCGATGAAAAACTGTTTTTT. Translated, it gives CASSLGALDEKLFF.

The chain couples TRBV30 to TRBJ2-1, with TRBD2 as a possible D gene (5 bases). This CDR3 is built from 15 residues. Germline CDR1 GTSNPN, CDR2 SVGIG (reference sequence). V was clipped by 3 bases and J by 2 bases, with 14 bases between them. The CDR3 DNA reads TGTGCCTGGAGCGGAGCGGTAATCCCCTACAATGAGCAGTTCTTC. The encoded protein is CAWSGAVIPYNEQFF.

Ten or more counts support this clonotype. The chain has TRBV18 and TRBJ2-1, with 7 bases aligning to TRBD1. The CDR3 extends over 14 amino acids. Germline-derived CDR1 and CDR2 are KGHSH and LQKENI. V lost 6 bases to trimming and J lost 2 bases; unmatched junction nucleotides: 4. As DNA, the CDR3 is TGTGCCAGCTCGCGACAGGGCCCCTACAATGAGCAGTTCTTC. Residues: CASSRQGPYNEQFF.

This clonotype was counted many times. The chain employs TRBV2 and TRBJ1-1; perhaps TRBD1 as D (6 bases). The CDR3 totals 13 residues. V was clipped by 10 bases and J by 0 bases, with 12 bases between them. Germline V gene lookup returns CDR1 SNHLY and CDR2 FYNNEI. In DNA, the CDR3 is TGTGCCACCAACAGGGAGCTGAACACTGAAGCTTTCTTT. Its translation is CATNRELNTEAFF.

At least ten counts were recorded for this clonotype. The chain is built from TRBV30 and TRBJ2-5; D possibly corresponds to TRBD1 (5 bases). The germline V gene encodes CDR1 GTSNPN and CDR2 SVGIG (reference sequence). CDR3 length: 14 residues. V lost 2 bases, J lost 2 bases, and 12 bases lay in between. CDR3 loop: CAWSTPGYQETQYF. CDR3 sequence (DNA): TGTGCCTGGAGTACCCCAGGGTATCAAGAGACCCAGTACTTC.

The chain couples TRBV2 to TRBJ1-3; unclear D gene. The CDR3 consists of 14 residues. Deletions cut 6 bases from V and 0 bases from J, with 9 bases between. Germline V gene data show CDR1 as SNHLY and CDR2 as FYNNEI. The CDR3 loop reads CASRPMISGNTIYF. CDR3 in DNA: TGTGCCAGCAGACCTATGATCTCTGGAAACACCATATATTTT.

This clonotype was seen repeatedly, ten times or more. The genes are TRBV7-2 and TRBJ2-7; D is unresolved. The CDR3 sequence is 14 residues long. V was trimmed by 3 bases and J by 0 bases, leaving 9 bases between them. Germline loops: CDR1 SGHTA, CDR2 FQGNSA. CDR3 bases: TGTGCCAGCAGCTTTGCCGTGAACTCCTACGAGCAGTACTTC. Protein: CASSFAVNSYEQYF.

In this sample, this clonotype turned up many times. The CDR3 DNA reads TGTGCCAGCAGTGAAGGACTACCGAGCTCCTACAATGAGCAGTTCTTC. This sequence encodes CASSEGLPSSYNEQFF. This chain uses TRBV6-1 with TRBJ2-1; tentatively, D is TRBD2 (5 bases). This CDR3 is built from 16 residues. Per germline, CDR1 MNHNS and CDR2 SASEGT. Trimming removed 1 base from V and 0 bases from J, with 10 bases in between.

This clonotype was observed a few times. The rearrangement uses TRBV12-3 or TRBV12-4 and TRBJ1-2; 7 nucleotides match TRBD1. This CDR3 contains 15 residues. V was pared by 1 base and J by 8 bases, with 10 bases of the junction left unmatched. The chain's CDR3 is CASSLGVTGWEGYTF. DNA for the CDR3: TGTGCCAGCAGTTTAGGGGTGACAGGGTGGGAGGGCTACACCTTC.

At least ten counts were recorded for this clonotype. The genes are TRBV20-1 and TRBJ1-5, with TRBD1 identical over 10 bases. Germline values: CDR1 DFQATT, CDR2 SNEGSKA (reference sequence). V trimming: 6 bases; J trimming: 6 bases; junction bases outside the gene matches: 5. CDR3 size: 13 residues. The CDR3 DNA reads as TGCAGTGCCTGGACAGGGGGGGGTCAGCCCCAGCATTTT. Translating gives CSAWTGGGQPQHF.

V is TRBV15 and J is TRBJ2-2; D may be TRBD2 (6 bases). V was shortened by 0 bases and J by 14 bases, with 16 bases between the two germline ends. There are 14 residues in the CDR3. Germline V gives CDR1 LNHNV, CDR2 YYDKDF (reference sequence). The CDR3 protein is CATSREGGGTLLFF. CDR3 nucleotides: TGTGCCACCAGCAGAGAAGGCGGAGGGACGTTACTGTTTTTT.

This clonotype was seen many times. The chain combines TRBV27 with TRBJ1-5; D remains ambiguous. The V and J ends lost 4 bases and 2 bases respectively, with 9 bases between them. CDR3 length: 14 amino acids. CDR1 and CDR2 (germline): MNHEY, SMNVEV (reference sequence). This chain's CDR3 is CASSSGTGNQPQHF. CDR3 nucleotides: TGTGCCAGCAGTTCGGGTACGGGCAATCAGCCCCAGCATTTT.

This clonotype was counted between two and nine times. V and J are TRBV15 and TRBJ2-3; D not resolved. Germline CDR1 LNHNV, CDR2 YYDKDF (reference sequence). CDR3 length: 12 amino acids. Trimming left V 5 bases short and J 2 bases short, with 5 bases between. The CDR3 DNA reads TGTGCCACCAGCCCTCTCACAGATACGCAGTATTTT. It yields the protein CATSPLTDTQYF.

This clonotype appeared many times. The V and J genes are TRBV20-1 and TRBJ2-1, with 7 positions matching TRBD2. The CDR3 length is 15 residues. CDR1 is DFQATT, CDR2 SNEGSKA, per germline (reference sequence). Losses at the gene ends were 1 base for V and 2 bases for J; bases not matched to a gene: 5. The CDR3 bases are TGCAGTGCTAGAGTTCTAGCGGTCACCTACAATGAGCAGTTCTTC. Protein: CSARVLAVTYNEQFF.

Details on this clonotype: A much larger clone lies one base from this, so it may be a read error. This sequence joins TRBV11-2 and TRBJ2-1, with D uncertain. The CDR3 spans 15 residues. V lost 4 bases and J 10 bases, leaving 20 bases between the germline ends. The germline V gene encodes CDR1 SGHAT and CDR2 FQNNGV. CDR3: CASSSSVRNSYEQFF. Written as DNA, the CDR3 is TGTGCCAGCAGCTCCTCCGTAAGGAACTCCTACGAGCAGTTCTTC.

In its sample, this clonotype was seen a few times. The V and J genes are TRBV12-5 and TRBJ2-7, with TRBD2 matching 10 bases. Germline V gene lookup returns CDR1 LGHNT and CDR2 FRNRAP. The length of the CDR3 is 17 residues. Losses at the gene ends were 3 bases for V and 2 bases for J; bases not matched to a gene: 10. The CDR3 DNA sequence: TGTGCTAGTGGTTTAACCAGTACTAGCGGGGCTACCTACGAGCAGTACTTC. It codes for CASGLTSTSGATYEQYF. The whole variable domain, remainder taken from reference TRBV12-5 and TRBJ2-7, is DARVTQTPRHKVTEMGQEVTMRCQPILGHNTVFWYRQTMMQGLELLAYFRNRAPLDDSGMPKDRFSAEMPDATLATLKIQPSEPRDSAVYFCASGLTSTSGATYEQYFGPGTRLTVT.

This clonotype has ten or more counts. The rearrangement uses TRBV27 and TRBJ2-7; TRBD1 or TRBD2 may be the D gene (5 bases each). Trimming removed 0 bases at V and 6 bases at J, with 12 bases between. Germline assignment: CDR1 MNHEY and CDR2 SMNVEV (reference sequence). The CDR3 has 14 amino acids. The CDR3 DNA reads TGTGCCAGCAGTTTATCGATCGGGGCTTCCGAGCAGTACTTC. This gives the protein CASSLSIGASEQYF.

This clonotype occurred many times. The chain employs TRBV10-3 and TRBJ1-5, with D possibly being TRBD1 (6 bases). The CDR3 runs 15 residues. Germline CDR1 and CDR2: ENHRY and SYGVKD. Trimming took 4 bases from V and 2 from J, leaving 12 bases between them. The CDR3 DNA reads as TGTGCCATCAGTGGGACAGATGCTCGCAATCAGCCCCAGCATTTT. This codes for CAISGTDARNQPQHF.

The table lists this clonotype with a few counts. The chain carries TRBV29-1 and TRBJ2-7, with D possibly matching TRBD2 (6 bases). CDR3 length: 14 residues. V was pared by 8 bases and J by 3 bases, with 20 bases between. Germline lookup yields CDR1 SQVTM and CDR2 ANQGSEA. CDR3 loop: CSLDADGRDYEQYF. The CDR3 DNA follows: TGCAGCCTCGACGCCGACGGGAGAGACTACGAGCAGTACTTC.

The rearrangement uses TRBV11-2 and TRBJ1-2; D not resolved. V was trimmed by 0 bases and J by 2 bases, leaving 10 bases between them. This CDR3 spans 15 amino acids. In germline, CDR1 is SGHAT, CDR2 FQNNGV. The CDR3 region has the DNA TGTGCCAGCAGCTTAGAAGACTCGTTCAACTATGGCTACACCTTC. This encodes CASSLEDSFNYGYTF.